The 26 T cell receptor beta chains given below trace back to one sample, sequenced in a study of PD-L1 blockade in urothelial cancer. TCRdb keeps only in-frame clones here, not all; method: immunoSEQ multiplex PCR. In the table there are some 45,000 clones, around 88% of which are singletons. The source was PBMCs, collected around atezolizumab (anti-PD-L1) treatment. The receptors come from an elderly man with urothelial cancer.

This clone has just one count. This rearrangement joins TRBV28 to TRBJ2-3; 10 bases agree with TRBD1. Germline-derived CDR1 and CDR2 are MDHEN and SYDVKM. The CDR3 is 15 amino acids. The ends lost 8 bases at V and 3 bases at J; junction bases unmatched: 8. The chain's CDR3 is CASGSAGQGTDTQYF. CDR3 bases: TGTGCCAGCGGCTCCGCGGGACAGGGGACAGATACGCAGTATTTT.

As concerns this clone: A read error may produce the germline difference seen at one junction end. V is TRBV5-1 and J is TRBJ2-1; D is uncertain. CDR1 is SGHRS, CDR2 YFSETQ, per germline. The CDR3 length is 13 residues. CDR3 loop: CASSLDSFNEQFF. The CDR3 DNA is TGCGCCAGCAGCTTGGATTCCTTCAATGAGCAGTTCTTC. Together with reference TRBV5-1 and TRBJ2-1, the CDR3 gives the full variable domain: KAGVTQTPRYLIKTRGQQVTLSCSPISGHRSVSWYQQTPGQGLQFLFEYFSETQRNKGNFPGRFSGRQFSNSRSEMNVSTLELGDSALYLCASSLDSFNEQFFGPGTRLTVL.

The rearrangement joins TRBV10-3 to TRBJ2-1; 9 bases agree with TRBD2. V shed 3 bases and J 8 bases; nucleotides not matched to a gene: 8. There are 15 residues in the CDR3. Germline V lookup: CDR1 ENHRY, CDR2 SYGVKD. The chain's CDR3 is CAISDGGGRVDEQFF. In nucleotides, the CDR3 is TGTGCCATCAGTGATGGTGGCGGGAGGGTCGATGAGCAGTTCTTC.

The chain combines TRBV28 with TRBJ1-3; 9 nucleotides line up with TRBD1. V was pared by 7 bases and J by 8 bases, with 9 bases of the junction left unmatched. There are 14 residues in the CDR3. The germline V gene has CDR1 MDHEN and CDR2 SYDVKM. In DNA, the CDR3 is TGTGCCAGCACCGTCCCGGGACAGGGACACACCATATATTTT. It specifies CASTVPGQGHTIYF.

V usage is TRBV6-1 and J usage is TRBJ1-5, with D hard to call. Germline V gene data show CDR1 as MNHNS and CDR2 as SASEGT. This CDR3 is built from 13 residues. Trimming removed 3 bases from V and 3 bases from J, with 6 bases in between. CDR3 coding DNA: TGTGCCAGCAGTGATAACTTCAATCAGCCCCAGCATTTT. Translation gives CASSDNFNQPQHF.

The gene calls are TRBV27 and TRBJ2-7; 9 positions match TRBD1. Per germline, CDR1 MNHEY and CDR2 SMNVEV (reference sequence). The V segment lost 4 bases and the J segment 2 bases; nucleotides outside the gene matches: 9. The CDR3 covers 16 residues. CDR3 in amino acids: CASSSPLGQGPYEQYF. In DNA, the CDR3 is TGTGCCAGCAGTTCGCCTCTGGGACAGGGCCCCTACGAGCAGTACTTC.

Comments on this clone: At one end, the junction sequence differs from germline, possibly due to a read error. The chain couples TRBV19 to TRBJ2-5, with D maybe TRBD2 (7 bases). There are 12 residues in the CDR3. The germline V gene has CDR1 LNHDA and CDR2 SQIVND (reference sequence). CDR3 in DNA: TGTGCCAGTGGGGAGGGACAAGGGACCCAGTACTTC. Translation: CASGEGQGTQYF.

The V call is TRBV6-5, the J call TRBJ2-3; 8 bases fit TRBD1. This CDR3 has 14 amino acids. The germline V gene encodes CDR1 MNHEY and CDR2 SVGAGI. With 4 bases clipped from V and 2 bases from J, the junction kept 2 bases outside the gene matches. CDR3 in amino acids: CASSWTGITDTQYF. CDR3 nucleotide sequence: TGTGCCAGCAGTTGGACAGGGATCACAGATACGCAGTATTTT.

The chain employs TRBV21-1 and TRBJ2-7; TRBD2 is the table's D call, not checked against the DNA. TRBV21-1 is listed as a pseudogene. There are 16 residues in the CDR3. CDR3 sequence (DNA): TGTGCCAGCAACCGAATAGGCGGGGTGAGGACCTACGAGCAGTACTTC. It is translated as CASNRIGGVRTYEQYF.

The V and J genes are TRBV19 and TRBJ1-2; TRBD1 might be the D (6 bases). CDR3 length: 16 amino acids. V shed 5 bases and J shed 3 bases, with 19 bases lying between them. CDR1 is LNHDA, CDR2 SQIVND, per germline (reference sequence). Written as DNA, the CDR3 is TGTGCCAGTAGTGCCAACCTCGGGGGGCGCGACTATGGCTACACCTTC. Its protein product is CASSANLGGRDYGYTF.

This chain connects TRBV18 to TRBJ2-7; 11 bases are shared with TRBD1. Germline V gene sequence: CDR1 KGHSH, CDR2 LQKENI. V lost 3 bases and J lost 6; bases outside the gene matches: 4. The CDR3 spans 14 residues. CDR3 amino acids: CASSPAGTGGEQYF. In nucleotides, the CDR3 is TGTGCCAGCTCACCGGCCGGGACAGGGGGCGAGCAGTACTTC.

This CDR3 is CASSFSLAGADTQYF. The CDR3 DNA reads TGTGCCAGCAGCTTTAGTCTAGCGGGAGCAGATACGCAGTATTTT. The rearrangement links TRBV12-1 to TRBJ2-3; the D call in the table, TRBD2, was not verified against the DNA. TRBV12-1 is assigned pseudogene status. This CDR3 is 15 amino acids long.

The gene calls are TRBV21-1 and TRBJ2-2; the table calls TRBD1, which could not be checked here. TRBV21-1 is a pseudogene segment. This CDR3 is built from 15 residues. For the CDR3, the DNA is TGTGCCAGCACCGTGCGACAGGGGTACACCGGGGAGCTGTTTTTT. Its protein product is CASTVRQGYTGELFF.

J is TRBJ2-7 and V is TRBV29-1; TRBD1 is a possible D gene (5 bases). Deletions cut 3 bases from V and 2 bases from J, with 8 bases between. Germline V gives CDR1 SQVTM, CDR2 ANQGSEA. This CDR3 has 12 residues. The CDR3 DNA reads TGCAGCGTTGAGACAGACACCTACGAGCAGTACTTC. Protein: CSVETDTYEQYF.

This clone is a singleton in its sample. V and J are TRBV11-2 and TRBJ2-7; D is ambiguous. CDR1 and CDR2 from the germline V gene are SGHAT and FQNNGV. Trimming removed 1 base from V and 1 base from J, with 8 bases in between. The length of the CDR3 is 14 residues. CDR3 residues: CASSLGAKSYEQYF. Here the CDR3 DNA reads TGTGCCAGCAGCTTAGGGGCCAAGTCCTACGAGCAGTACTTC.

The J gene is TRBJ2-7, the V gene TRBV5-6; 7 bases are shared with TRBD1. Germline CDR1 reads SGHDT; CDR2 reads YYEEEE. CDR3 length equals 13 residues. After removal of 4 bases from V and 4 bases from J, the junction contained 5 bases not matched to a gene. The CDR3 sequence is CASSRDSRYEQYF. The CDR3 DNA follows: TGTGCCAGCAGCCGGGACAGTCGTTACGAGCAGTACTTC.

The chain has TRBV5-1 and TRBJ2-4; TRBD1 matches 7 bases. Germline V gene data show CDR1 as SGHRS and CDR2 as YFSETQ. This CDR3 is 16 amino acids long. V gave up 2 bases and J gave up 0 bases; unmatched junction bases: 5. The CDR3, as DNA: TGCGCCAGCAGCTTCGGACAGGCCTTAGCCAAAAACATTCAGTACTTC. Translated: CASSFGQALAKNIQYF.

The chain links TRBV6-1 to TRBJ1-2; 7 bases fit TRBD1. The CDR3 consists of 13 residues. V lost 4 bases to trimming and J lost 3 bases; unmatched junction nucleotides: 2. Germline assignment: CDR1 MNHNS and CDR2 SASEGT. CDR3 loop: CASSVTGDYGYTF. The CDR3 DNA sequence: TGTGCCAGCAGTGTAACAGGGGACTATGGCTACACCTTC.

The gene calls are TRBV5-1 and TRBJ2-7; 7 bases map to TRBD2. CDR1 and CDR2 (germline): SGHRS, YFSETQ. The CDR3 consists of 14 residues. V dropped 3 bases and J dropped 4; count of bases not matched to a gene: 7. Here the CDR3 DNA reads TGCGCCAGCAGCTCCGGGACTACCGCTTACGAGCAGTACTTC. Translation gives CASSSGTTAYEQYF.

CDR3 coding DNA: TGTGCCAGCAGCTTAGGGAGCGGGAGGGCCCACGTAGCAGATACGCAGTATTTT. Translated, it gives CASSLGSGRAHVADTQYF. The J gene is TRBJ2-3, the V gene TRBV7-2; 10 nucleotides agree with TRBD2. Trimming took 1 base from V and 4 from J; bases not matched to a gene: 11. The CDR3 is 18 amino acids. Per germline, CDR1 SGHTA and CDR2 FQGNSA.

The chain joins TRBV11-2 to TRBJ2-1; 10 bases are shared with TRBD1. Losses at the gene ends were 4 bases for V and 6 bases for J; bases not matched to a gene: 6. CDR1 is SGHAT and CDR2 is FQNNGV in the germline V gene. The CDR3 has 15 amino acids. Written as DNA, the CDR3 is TGTGCCAGCAGCTACTTACGGACAGGGGGCAATGAGCAGTTCTTC. It specifies CASSYLRTGGNEQFF.

A few counts support this clone. As DNA, the CDR3 is TGTGCCGTGGCCCCCGGGGAGCTGTTTTTT. It translates to CAVAPGELFF. V usage is TRBV7-9 and J usage is TRBJ2-2; no clear D. Per the germline V gene, CDR1 is SEHNR and CDR2 is FQNEAQ (reference sequence). The V end was cut by 11 bases, the J end by 6 bases, with 7 bases between. The CDR3 is 10 residues long.

J is TRBJ2-2 and V is TRBV11-2; 14 bases align to TRBD2. This CDR3 is built from 17 residues. CDR1 and CDR2 (germline): SGHAT, FQNNGV. V dropped 6 bases and J dropped 0; count of bases not matched to a gene: 3. The CDR3 DNA sequence: TGTGCCAGCAGACGACTAGCGGGAGGGCCGAACACCGGGGAGCTGTTTTTT. As protein: CASRRLAGGPNTGELFF.

The chain links TRBV19 to TRBJ2-2, with 8 bases that match TRBD2. The junction had 6 bases not matched to a gene; V was cut back by 1 base and J by 2 bases. Germline V gene sequence: CDR1 LNHDA, CDR2 SQIVND (reference sequence). This CDR3 is built from 17 residues. The CDR3 coding sequence is TGTGCCAGTAGTATAGGTATGAGCGGGAGCAACACCGGGGAGCTGTTTTTT. The encoded protein is CASSIGMSGSNTGELFF.

This chain links TRBV5-1 with TRBJ1-5, with TRBD1 as a possible D gene (5 bases). Between the trimmed V and J ends, which lost 4 bases and 6 bases, there was a span of 17 bases. The CDR3 covers 15 residues. Germline V gene lookup returns CDR1 SGHRS and CDR2 YFSETQ. The CDR3 protein is CASSISPVGGQPQHF. CDR3 nucleotide sequence: TGCGCCAGCAGCATATCCCCAGTCGGGGGTCAGCCCCAGCATTTT.

The J gene is TRBJ2-1, the V gene TRBV7-2, with 7 bases that match TRBD2. CDR3 length: 13 residues. With V trimmed by 3 bases and J by 9 bases, 5 bases remained unmatched. Germline lookup yields CDR1 SGHTA and CDR2 FQGNSA. The DNA for the CDR3 is TGTGCCAGCAGCTTCACTAGCGTGGGTGAGCAGTTCTTC. Its translation: CASSFTSVGEQFF. Complete variable domain (other parts from reference TRBV7-2 and TRBJ2-1): GAGVSQSPSNKVTEKGKDVELRCDPISGHTALYWYRQSLGQGLEFLIYFQGNSAPDKSGLPSDRFSAERTGGSVSTLTIQRTQQEDSAVYLCASSFTSVGEQFFGPGTRLTVL.